The 27 T cell receptor beta chains below come from one sample, sequenced in a study of cytomegalovirus exposure and HLA in healthy donors. Amplification used 60 Vbeta primers and 13 Jbeta primers. The protocol was immunoSEQ multiplex PCR, while the TCRdb copy is restricted to in-frame clones and leaves out a portion. The sample includes about 120,000 clones, 75% to 85% of them seen just once. Source material: PBMCs. The receptors were sampled from a man aged 30 to 39 in good health and CMV-seropositive.

In its sample, this clone was seen once. The gene calls are TRBV9 and TRBJ2-5; 7 positions match TRBD1. There are 16 residues in the CDR3. V trimming: 3 bases; J trimming: 2 bases; junction bases outside the gene matches: 10. Per germline, CDR1 SGDLS and CDR2 YYNGEE. CDR3 DNA: TGTGCCAGCAGCGCCTCTAGAGGGGGACAGCAAGAGACCCAGTACTTC. Protein sequence: CASSASRGGQQETQYF. Looking up the rest from reference TRBV9 and TRBJ2-5 gives the full variable domain: DSGVTQTPKHLITATGQRVTLRCSPRSGDLSVYWYQQSLDQGLQFLIQYYNGEERAKGNILERFSAQQFPDLHSELNLSSLELGDSALYFCASSASRGGQQETQYFGPGTRLLVL.

V usage is TRBV21-1 and J usage is TRBJ2-4; TRBD2 reflects the table's D call only, with no check against the DNA. TRBV21-1 is an annotated pseudogene. The CDR3 is made up of 17 amino acids. CDR3 in amino acids: CASSAGTPKAAKNIQYF. Here the CDR3 DNA reads TGTGCCAGCAGCGCCGGGACTCCGAAAGCAGCCAAAAACATTCAGTACTTC.

V and J are TRBV9 and TRBJ1-4, with D possibly TRBD1 on 6 matching bases. The CDR3 extends over 15 amino acids. Germline assignment: CDR1 SGDLS and CDR2 YYNGEE. The V end lost 3 bases, the J end lost 8 bases, and 17 bases lay between the germline ends. CDR3 nucleotide sequence: TGTGCCAGCAGCGAGCTGGGGGCGCCGGGGGAAAAACTGTTTTTT. Amino acids: CASSELGAPGEKLFF.

The chain carries TRBV27 and TRBJ1-4; D gene unclear. Trimming pared 0 bases from V and 8 bases from J, leaving 16 bases between. The CDR3 has 16 residues. CDR1 and CDR2 (germline): MNHEY, SMNVEV (reference sequence). The CDR3 DNA is TGTGCCAGCAGTTTATCTGCCCCCGGCAGGCAGGAAAAACTGTTTTTT. This translates into CASSLSAPGRQEKLFF.

The chain employs TRBV10-1 and TRBJ2-3; D gene uncertain. Germline CDR1 and CDR2: WNHNN and SYGVQD (reference sequence). The CDR3 sequence is 13 residues long. Trimming took 0 bases from V and 4 from J, leaving 5 bases between them. This CDR3 is CASSESGPDTQYF. CDR3 in DNA: TGCGCCAGCAGTGAGTCGGGCCCAGATACGCAGTATTTT.

Only a few counts were recorded for this clone. The V call is TRBV14, the J call TRBJ2-2; 7 bases fit TRBD1. Losses at the gene ends were 4 bases for V and 7 bases for J; bases not matched to a gene: 6. CDR1 is SGHDN, CDR2 FVKESK, per germline. There are 14 residues in the CDR3. The CDR3 spells CASSLPGGYGELFF. The CDR3 nucleotides read TGTGCCAGCAGCCTACCAGGGGGTTACGGGGAGCTGTTTTTT.

This rearrangement joins TRBV7-3 to TRBJ2-1; the D gene is possibly TRBD1 (6 bases). This CDR3 is 19 amino acids long. The germline gives CDR1 SGHTA, CDR2 FQGTGA. With 5 bases removed from V and 7 bases from J, the gap between germline ends came to 30 bases. The CDR3 nucleotides read TGTGCCAGCAGCGTCCTCGCCCGGGACCCAAAACTGGGGGCGAATGAGCAGTTCTTC. Residues: CASSVLARDPKLGANEQFF. The entire variable domain, with the rest obtained from reference TRBV7-3 and TRBJ2-1, is as follows: GAGVSQTPSNKVTEKGKYVELRCDPISGHTALYWYRQSLGQGPEFLIYFQGTGAADDSGLPNDRFFAVRPEGSVSTLKIQRTERGDSAVYLCASSVLARDPKLGANEQFFGPGTRLTVL.

This clone was counted a few times. The chain recombines TRBV19 with TRBJ2-1; D is possibly TRBD1 (6 bases). The CDR3 contains 14 residues. V lost 6 bases and J lost 1, with 10 bases in between. Germline V gene data show CDR1 as LNHDA and CDR2 as SQIVND (reference sequence). The CDR3 loop reads CASRPQGSYNEQFF. The CDR3 bases are TGTGCCAGTAGACCACAGGGTTCCTACAATGAGCAGTTCTTC.

This clone has only one observation. For the CDR3, the DNA is TGTGCCAGCAGTCCGCCCTGGGGCGGCCTCGGGTCTGAAGCTTTCTTT. It translates to CASSPPWGGLGSEAFF. The chain joins TRBV28 to TRBJ1-1; TRBD1 might be the D (5 bases). V was clipped by 5 bases and J by 6 bases, with 22 bases between them. The germline gives CDR1 MDHEN, CDR2 SYDVKM. The CDR3 contains 16 residues.

The chain is built from TRBV18 and TRBJ1-6; the match to TRBD1 covers 10 bases. Germline V gives CDR1 KGHSH, CDR2 LQKENI. This CDR3 has 14 amino acids. V shed 3 bases and J 7 bases; nucleotides not matched to a gene: 0. The CDR3 protein is CASSPGQGNSPLHF. CDR3 nucleotide sequence: TGTGCCAGCTCACCGGGACAGGGGAATTCACCCCTCCACTTT.

Here the CDR3 reads CASSLSRANTGELFF. In nucleotides, the CDR3 is TGTGCCAGCAGTTTAAGCAGGGCGAACACCGGGGAGCTGTTTTTT. The chain links TRBV27 to TRBJ2-2, with D perhaps TRBD1 (5 bases). The length of the CDR3 is 15 residues. Germline assignment: CDR1 MNHEY and CDR2 SMNVEV (reference sequence). Trimming removed 2 bases from V and 0 bases from J, with 7 bases in between.

The chain combines TRBV29-1 with TRBJ1-4; 10 nucleotides line up with TRBD1. This CDR3 contains 15 residues. Germline CDR1 reads SQVTM; CDR2 reads ANQGSEA. J gave up 3 bases and V 6 bases, and 7 bases lay outside the gene matches. CDR3 amino acids: CSVGTGVTANEKLFF. The CDR3 nucleotides read TGCAGCGTGGGGACAGGGGTGACCGCTAATGAAAAACTGTTTTTT.

This chain joins TRBV11-1 and TRBJ1-4, with TRBD1 matching over 8 bases. The V gene's germline CDR1 is SGHAT and CDR2 FQDESV (reference sequence). The CDR3 has 15 amino acids. With 5 bases clipped from V and 5 bases from J, the junction kept 7 bases outside the gene matches. The CDR3 region is CASSPPGQENEKLFF. DNA of the CDR3: TGTGCCAGCAGCCCCCCGGGACAGGAGAATGAAAAACTGTTTTTT. Supplemented by reference TRBV11-1 and TRBJ1-4, the full variable domain reads EAEVAQSPRYKITEKSQAVAFWCDPISGHATLYWYRQILGQGPELLVQFQDESVVDDSQLPKDRFSAERLKGVDSTLKIQPAELGDSAMYLCASSPPGQENEKLFFGSGTQLSVL.

The chain combines TRBV29-1 with TRBJ1-3; D may be TRBD1 (5 bases). V lost 7 bases to trimming and J lost 4 bases, with 11 bases between them. The germline CDR1 and CDR2 sequences are SQVTM and ANQGSEA. The CDR3 extends over 12 amino acids. As DNA, the CDR3 is TGCAGCGCCAGGGAAACGGGAAACACCATATATTTT. Translation gives CSARETGNTIYF.

This chain uses TRBV5-1 with TRBJ2-1; the match to TRBD2 covers 10 bases. The germline CDR1 and CDR2 sequences are SGHRS and YFSETQ. J gave up 2 bases and V 4 bases, and 3 bases lay outside the gene matches. The length of the CDR3 is 15 residues. Here the CDR3 reads CASSPGTSAYNEQFF. Written as DNA, the CDR3 is TGCGCCAGCAGCCCGGGGACTAGCGCCTACAATGAGCAGTTCTTC. The variable domain in full, with the rest retrieved from reference TRBV5-1 and TRBJ2-1, is KAGVTQTPRYLIKTRGQQVTLSCSPISGHRSVSWYQQTPGQGLQFLFEYFSETQRNKGNFPGRFSGRQFSNSRSEMNVSTLELGDSALYLCASSPGTSAYNEQFFGPGTRLTVL.

This clone was counted only a few times. J is TRBJ2-5 and V is TRBV28, with a possible D match to TRBD2 (6 bases). Germline V gene data show CDR1 as MDHEN and CDR2 as SYDVKM. The CDR3 is 13 amino acids. The germline V and J ends were trimmed by 7 bases and 2 bases, with 11 bases remaining between them. This chain's CDR3 is CASMRGGQETQYF. The DNA for the CDR3 is TGTGCCAGCATGAGGGGAGGACAAGAGACCCAGTACTTC.

This chain connects TRBV9 to TRBJ1-2, with D unclear. The CDR3 extends over 14 amino acids. Germline-derived CDR1 and CDR2 are SGDLS and YYNGEE. Trimming cost V 0 bases and J 8 bases, with 14 bases left between them. The CDR3 DNA reads as TGTGCCAGCAGCGTAGGTCTGTCGGAGCTGGGCTACACCTTC. This sequence encodes CASSVGLSELGYTF.

This chain joins TRBV27 and TRBJ1-3; weak D call: TRBD1 (5 bases). The CDR3 length is 14 residues. V gave up 2 bases and J gave up 2 bases, with 7 bases separating them. Germline CDR1 reads MNHEY; CDR2 reads SMNVEV (reference sequence). The chain's CDR3 is CASSLQGPGNTIYF. CDR3 bases: TGTGCCAGCAGTTTACAGGGTCCTGGAAACACCATATATTTT.

The J gene is TRBJ2-1, the V gene TRBV27; 15 bases align to TRBD2. The junction had 13 bases not matched to a gene; V was cut back by 6 bases and J by 4 bases. Germline CDR1 is MNHEY and CDR2 is SMNVEV (reference sequence). This CDR3 region has 19 residues. CDR3 sequence reads: CASRTVPGLAGGRYNEQFF. CDR3 nucleotides: TGTGCCAGCAGAACCGTCCCGGGACTAGCGGGGGGTCGGTACAATGAGCAGTTCTTC.

This sequence joins TRBV18 and TRBJ1-1; TRBD1 matches 7 bases. Germline values: CDR1 KGHSH, CDR2 LQKENI. After removal of 3 bases from V and 5 bases from J, the junction contained 9 bases not matched to a gene. The CDR3 is made up of 15 amino acids. This CDR3 reads CASSPLSPRGTEAFF. The CDR3 DNA sequence: TGTGCCAGCTCACCGTTATCACCCAGGGGGACTGAAGCTTTCTTT.

The rearrangement links TRBV9 to TRBJ2-7, with 8 bases fitting TRBD1. The junction had 2 bases not matched to a gene; V was cut back by 3 bases and J by 3 bases. CDR1 is SGDLS, CDR2 YYNGEE, per germline. The CDR3 sequence is 13 residues long. CDR3 in amino acids: CASSAGTGYEQYF. Here the CDR3 DNA reads TGTGCCAGCAGCGCCGGGACAGGCTACGAGCAGTACTTC.

This clone was observed a handful of times. The chain uses TRBV5-1 and TRBJ2-7, with 8 nucleotides matching TRBD2. Per the germline V gene, CDR1 is SGHRS and CDR2 is YFSETQ. The CDR3 extends over 15 amino acids. V lost 1 base to trimming and J lost 2 bases; unmatched junction nucleotides: 5. CDR3 sequence: CASSLHSGTTYEQYF. The CDR3 bases are TGCGCCAGCAGCTTGCATAGCGGGACTACCTACGAGCAGTACTTC.

The chain combines TRBV28 with TRBJ2-5; D perhaps matches TRBD2 (7 bases). The CDR3 extends over 16 amino acids. The V end lost 2 bases, the J end lost 0 bases, and 13 bases lay between the germline ends. Germline loops: CDR1 MDHEN, CDR2 SYDVKM. CDR3 loop: CASSLIGGANQETQYF. DNA of the CDR3: TGTGCCAGCAGTTTAATTGGGGGGGCCAACCAAGAGACCCAGTACTTC.

The genes are TRBV5-1 and TRBJ1-1, with D possibly being TRBD1 (5 bases). Germline V CDR1 and CDR2: SGHRS, YFSETQ. The V end was cut by 6 bases, the J end by 6 bases, with 21 bases between. This CDR3 is 15 amino acids long. This CDR3 reads CASTREAWGEAEAFF. CDR3 in DNA: TGCGCCAGCACCAGAGAGGCCTGGGGGGAGGCTGAAGCTTTCTTT.

The chain employs TRBV7-8 and TRBJ2-1, with a possible D match to TRBD2 (6 bases). Germline values: CDR1 SGHVS, CDR2 FQNEAQ. This CDR3 region has 14 residues. Trimming removed 5 bases at V and 8 bases at J, with 16 bases between. CDR3 bases: TGTGCCAGCAGCCCTGAGGAGGGCGTAGATGAGCAGTTCTTC. Its protein product is CASSPEEGVDEQFF.

This sequence joins TRBV30 and TRBJ1-1; 9 bases agree with TRBD1. V was pared by 4 bases and J by 3 bases, with 6 bases of the junction left unmatched. Germline loops: CDR1 GTSNPN, CDR2 SVGIG (reference sequence). The CDR3 covers 14 residues. CDR3 loop: CAWKKTGGYTEAFF. The CDR3, as DNA: TGTGCCTGGAAAAAGACAGGGGGGTACACTGAAGCTTTCTTT.

Note on this clone: Sequence at one end of the junction differs from germline and may be a read error. The same CDR3 can be traced to other DNA sequences in this sample. The chain uses TRBV9 and TRBJ2-3, with D perhaps matching TRBD2 (5 bases). Germline loops: CDR1 SGDLS, CDR2 YYNGEE. This CDR3 spans 14 amino acids. The CDR3 DNA sequence: TGTGCCAGTAGCGCTGTATCTAGCACAGATACGCAGTATTTT. Encoded protein: CASSAVSSTDTQYF.